This T cell receptor beta chain derives from a study of CD8+ T cells in alopecia areata. For the study at large: Patients given treatment had severity scored by the percentage of scalp area affected.

This clone has more than one count but fewer than ten. What it recognizes is unknown. RNA was isolated and reverse transcribed to cDNA, the sequencing template. Produced via immunoSEQ multiplex PCR; TCRdb's table is partial and in-frame only. Of about 220,000 clones listed, about 57% are singletons. Overall study results and limits: In scalp, tofacitinib significantly decreased clonality and expanded CD8+ clones among the top 100.

The treatment is: oral pan-JAK inhibitor, 5-10 mg twice daily. The length of the CDR3 is 15 residues. Trimming took 5 bases from V and 4 from J, leaving 15 bases between them. Per the germline V gene, CDR1 is LNHDA and CDR2 is SQIVND (reference sequence). The sequenced sample was CD4+ T cells sorted from blood, obtained at week 4, from a patient treated with tofacitinib. The V and J genes are TRBV19 and TRBJ1-5; possible D gene TRBD1, 5 bases. The sequence derives from a human donor with alopecia areata. DNA of the CDR3: TGTGCCAGTAGTGGGTCCAGGGAAGGGAATCAGCCCCAGCATTTT. Its protein product is CASSGSREGNQPQHF.